The count of the clone carrying this T cell receptor beta chain is one. Trimming left V 5 bases short and J 4 bases short, with 21 bases between. CDR3 length: 17 amino acids. From germline, CDR1 is SGHVS and CDR2 FNYEAQ. Assay used: immunoSEQ multiplex PCR; TCRdb lists only in-frame clones, some missing. The table has 250,000 to 300,000 clones, roughly 89% seen once. The data were taken from a study of blood T cell repertoires in COVID-19. This sequence joins TRBV7-6 and TRBJ1-3; weak D call: TRBD1 (5 bases). The clonotype originates from a woman aged 60-75 years who had recovered from COVID-19. The source material was PBMCs or T cells enriched from blood (not recorded which). DNA for the CDR3: TGTGCCAGCAGCCGATTCCCCTGGGGGGAGACCGGAAACACCATATATTTT. It translates to CASSRFPWGETGNTIYF.